Presented here are 31 T cell receptor beta chains from one specimen sequenced in a study of CD8+CD57+ T cells in acquired aplastic anemia. The TCR beta profiling, which covered VDJ combination and CDR3 sequence, was carried out using genomic DNA as the template. TCRdb re-called the reads through MiXCR, storing one row per CDR3 protein. The data show a few hundred thousand distinct CDR3 sequences, 65% to 80% seen once. The sample comprised sorted CD4+, CD8+, or CD8+CD57+ T cells (not recorded which) from PBMCs. These TCRs come from a human donor in good health, serving as a control.

Here the CDR3 DNA reads TGCGCCAGCAGCTTGGCCGGGGAAGGCATCACAGATACGCAGTATTTT. The encoded protein is CASSLAGEGITDTQYF. The chain combines TRBV5-1 with TRBJ2-3; D may be TRBD2 (5 bases). This CDR3 region has 16 residues. Trimming removed 0 bases from V and 2 bases from J, with 13 bases in between. Germline assignment: CDR1 SGHRS and CDR2 YFSETQ.

The CDR3 loop is CSVSAVNYGYTF. The CDR3 DNA reads TGCAGTGTGTCGGCAGTTAACTATGGCTACACCTTC. The gene calls are TRBV20-1 and TRBJ1-2; D uncertain. CDR1 and CDR2 (germline): DFQATT, SNEGSKA (reference sequence). The CDR3 totals 12 residues. V lost 7 bases and J 1 base, leaving 10 bases between the germline ends.

The chain carries TRBV7-3 and TRBJ2-1; 9 positions match TRBD2. CDR3 size: 14 residues. Germline V CDR1 and CDR2: SGHTA, FQGTGA. The junction had 16 bases not matched to a gene; V was cut back by 10 bases and J by 12 bases. CDR3 in amino acids: CATTARGGPGAQFF. The CDR3, as DNA: TGTGCCACCACCGCGCGGGGGGGACCGGGTGCGCAGTTCTTC.

A single count supports this clonotype. One end of the junction does not line up with germline, which may come from a read error. The rearrangement uses TRBV29-1 and TRBJ1-2; 7 nucleotides match TRBD1. The germline V gene has CDR1 SQVTM and CDR2 ANQGSEA. The CDR3 has 13 residues. As DNA, the CDR3 is TGCAGCGAGCAACACAGACAGGGATACGCCTACGGTTTC. This encodes CSEQHRQGYAYGF.

Notes on this clonotype: At one boundary the junction diverges from the germline segment, which might be a read error. The V and J genes are TRBV9 and TRBJ1-2, with D maybe TRBD1 (6 bases). Germline V gene sequence: CDR1 SGDLS, CDR2 YYNGEE. The CDR3 sequence is 14 residues long. In nucleotides, the CDR3 is TGTGCCACCAGCGAGGAAAAGGGGGGTAACGGCTACACCTTC. Its protein is CATSEEKGGNGYTF.

This chain connects TRBV14 to TRBJ2-7; D could derive from TRBD1 or TRBD2 (5 bases each). The CDR3 runs to 15 residues. V dropped 2 bases and J dropped 2 bases, with 13 bases sitting between them. Germline loops: CDR1 SGHDN, CDR2 FVKESK. In DNA form, the CDR3 reads TGTGCCAGCAGCCAACCTCCGGGACGTCCCTACGAGCAGTACTTC. It translates to CASSQPPGRPYEQYF. The full variable domain, its missing parts supplied by reference TRBV14 and TRBJ2-7, is EAGVTQFPSHSVIEKGQTVTLRCDPISGHDNLYWYRRVMGKEIKFLLHFVKESKQDESGMPNNRFLAERTGGTYSTLKVQPAELEDSGVYFCASSQPPGRPYEQYFGPGTRLTVT.

This clonotype showed up many times. The CDR3 reads CASTSGVYGELFF. The DNA for the CDR3 is TGTGCCAGCACATCAGGGGTTTACGGGGAGCTGTTTTTT. This sequence joins TRBV12-3 or TRBV12-4 and TRBJ2-2; D is possibly TRBD1 (6 bases). This CDR3 region has 13 residues. Trimming pared 7 bases from V and 7 bases from J, leaving 13 bases between.

In the case of this clonotype: At one end the junction does not follow the germline gene, possibly because of a read error. CDR3 in DNA: TGTAGCATTGCAACCCCCTACGAGCAGTACTTC. Its protein is CSIATPYEQYF. The V and J genes are TRBV29-1 and TRBJ2-7; no clear D. This CDR3 is built from 11 residues. Per germline, CDR1 SQVTM and CDR2 ANQGSEA.

At least ten counts were recorded for this clonotype. The J gene is TRBJ2-2, the V gene TRBV13; 8 bases map to TRBD1. Germline CDR1 PRHDT, CDR2 FYEKMQ (reference sequence). The CDR3 runs to 15 residues. The junction had 4 bases not matched to a gene; V was cut back by 6 bases and J by 1 base. The CDR3 spells CASRTGQGNTGELFF. CDR3 DNA: TGTGCCAGCAGAACCGGACAGGGGAACACCGGGGAGCTGTTTTTT.

The table lists this clonotype with a count of one. This chain uses TRBV5-5 with TRBJ2-7; D is unresolved. Trimming removed 0 bases from V and 4 bases from J, with 8 bases in between. This CDR3 contains 13 residues. Germline CDR1 SGHKS, CDR2 YYEKEE (reference sequence). The CDR3 loop reads CASSLASRYEQYF. The CDR3 DNA reads as TGTGCCAGCAGCTTGGCCTCGAGGTACGAGCAGTACTTC.

Regarding this clonotype: Germline and junction disagree at one end, which may indicate a read error. The rearrangement joins TRBV5-1 to TRBJ1-1; D is uncertain. The CDR3 sequence is 14 residues long. The germline gives CDR1 SGHRS, CDR2 YFSETQ. The CDR3 loop is CASSSPHPRTEASF. The DNA of the CDR3 is TGTGCCAGCAGCTCCCCACACCCTAGGACTGAGGCTTCCTTT.

This clonotype was detected a few times. This chain uses TRBV10-3 with TRBJ2-1, with 9 positions matching TRBD2. The trim removed 6 bases at V and 5 bases at J, leaving 5 bases unmatched. Germline CDR1 and CDR2: ENHRY and SYGVKD. The CDR3 covers 14 residues. DNA for the CDR3: TGTGCCATCAGCGTAAGACTAGCGGACAATGAGCAGTTCTTC. It specifies CAISVRLADNEQFF.

On this clonotype: This may be a read error, as it is one base from a much larger clone. This chain links TRBV12-3 or TRBV12-4 with TRBJ2-7, with D possibly matching TRBD1 (6 bases). The CDR3 spans 12 residues. Here the CDR3 DNA reads TGTGCCAGCAGGAAACAGGGCTACGAGCAGGACTTC. Its translation: CASRKQGYEQDF.

This clonotype was counted at least ten times. The chain combines TRBV27 with TRBJ1-2; the match to TRBD1 covers 10 bases. This CDR3 is built from 15 residues. V trimming: 6 bases; J trimming: 3 bases; junction bases outside the gene matches: 7. Germline V CDR1 and CDR2: MNHEY, SMNVEV (reference sequence). The CDR3 nucleotides are TGTGCCAGCAGCCTAACCGGGACAGGGGACTATGGCTACACCTTC. Protein: CASSLTGTGDYGYTF.

This sequence joins TRBV5-1 and TRBJ2-2; the D gene is possibly TRBD1 (6 bases). From germline, CDR1 is SGHRS and CDR2 YFSETQ. Deletions cut 7 bases from V and 4 bases from J, with 20 bases between. This CDR3 region has 16 residues. The CDR3 sequence is CASAGVGQSSTGELFF. CDR3 in DNA: TGCGCCAGCGCCGGCGTCGGACAGAGCTCCACCGGGGAGCTGTTTTTT.

A remark on this clonotype: Mismatch with germline at one junction end may stem from a read error. The CDR3 DNA reads as TGTGCCAGCAGTTACTCTACAGGGAGGGACGAGAAGTACTTT. Residues: CASSYSTGRDEKYF. The J gene is TRBJ2-7, the V gene TRBV10-2; possibly TRBD2 for D (7 bases). The CDR3 is made up of 14 amino acids. Germline CDR1 reads WSHSY; CDR2 reads SAAADI.

Of note for this clonotype: Sequence at one end of the junction differs from germline and may be a read error. J is TRBJ2-5 and V is TRBV20-1, with unresolved D. CDR3 length: 13 amino acids. Germline V gene data show CDR1 as DFQATT and CDR2 as SNEGSKA (reference sequence). CDR3 residues: CSAREEPPEPQYF. CDR3 sequence (DNA): TGCAGTGCCAGAGAGGAGCCCCCAGAGCCCCAGTACTTC.

This clonotype occurred many times. The rearrangement joins TRBV10-1 to TRBJ1-6, with D unclear. Trimming removed 4 bases from V and 0 bases from J, with 13 bases in between. Per the germline V gene, CDR1 is WNHNN and CDR2 is SYGVQD (reference sequence). This CDR3 region has 17 residues. The CDR3 sequence is CASSVKTASSYNSPLHF. The CDR3 DNA reads TGCGCCAGCAGTGTCAAAACAGCCAGCTCCTATAATTCACCCCTCCACTTT.

The table lists this clonotype with a count of one. The CDR3 reads CASSRTGGNTEAFF. DNA of the CDR3: TGTGCCAGCAGCAGGACAGGGGGCAACACTGAAGCTTTCTTT. The chain couples TRBV11-2 to TRBJ1-1; 11 nucleotides line up with TRBD1. CDR3 length equals 14 residues. Germline-derived CDR1 and CDR2 are SGHAT and FQNNGV. V trimming: 5 bases; J trimming: 2 bases; junction bases outside the gene matches: 1.

The chain carries TRBV25-1 and TRBJ2-1; D not resolved. The ends were cut back, 3 bases at V and 10 bases at J, with 16 bases in the middle. The CDR3 is made up of 14 amino acids. Germline V gene data show CDR1 as MGHDK and CDR2 as SYGVNS. The CDR3 region has the DNA TGTGCCAGCAGTGAGGAATACGGCCTCCGGGAGCAGTTCTTC. Amino acids: CASSEEYGLREQFF.

This chain links TRBV2 with TRBJ2-7; D remains ambiguous. The CDR3 is made up of 11 amino acids. CDR1 is SNHLY and CDR2 is FYNNEI in the germline V gene. V was trimmed by 3 bases and J by 10 bases, leaving 10 bases between them. CDR3 sequence reads: CASSEASIQYF. The CDR3 nucleotides read TGTGCCAGCAGTGAGGCATCCATACAGTACTTC.

The chain uses TRBV15 and TRBJ1-2, with D possibly matching TRBD1 (6 bases). Germline V gene sequence: CDR1 LNHNV, CDR2 YYDKDF (reference sequence). The V end lost 5 bases, the J end lost 8 bases, and 24 bases lay between the germline ends. This CDR3 is 16 amino acids long. CDR3 nucleotide sequence: TGTGCCACCAGCCCCCTTCAGGGGTCCCAAGGAGGAGGCTACACCTTC. Translation gives CATSPLQGSQGGGYTF.

Concerning this clonotype itself: At one of its ends the junction is not consistent with the germline gene, which may arise from a read error. The chain carries TRBV24-1 and TRBJ1-1, with TRBD1 as a possible D gene (5 bases). The germline CDR1 and CDR2 sequences are KGHDR and SFDVKD. The CDR3 length is 16 residues. The CDR3 DNA reads as TGTGCCACCAGTGATCCTGGGCCAGGGATGTACACTGAACCTTTCTTT. Its translation: CATSDPGPGMYTEPFF.

As regards this clonotype: A read error may be the cause here, since a much bigger clone is one base away. The DNA is left out, because the CDR3 cannot be placed on it with certainty; the CDR3 is given as TCRdb lists it. J is TRBJ1-6 and V is TRBV4-3; the table calls TRBD1, which could not be checked here. The CDR3 region is 17 residues in length, termini included. Germline loops: CDR1 LGHNA, CDR2 YSLEER. This CDR3 is CASSQDIWGEGNSPPHF.

The chain is built from TRBV9 and TRBJ1-2, with TRBD1 as a possible D gene (5 bases). The CDR3 spans 15 residues. V dropped 4 bases and J dropped 1 base, with 14 bases sitting between them. Germline values: CDR1 SGDLS, CDR2 YYNGEE. The CDR3 bases are TGTGCCAGCAGCCCATCGACAGTTAATAACTATGGCTACACCTTC. It translates to CASSPSTVNNYGYTF.

Points on this clonotype: Germline is not matched at one junction end, which may reflect a read error. The gene calls are TRBV7-3 and TRBJ1-5; D uncertain. The germline V gene encodes CDR1 SGHTA and CDR2 FQGTGA. The CDR3 has 13 amino acids. CDR3 sequence (DNA): TGTGCCAGCCGCTTCGAAAGTAATCTGCCAGAGCATTTT. This translates into CASRFESNLPEHF.

The chain is built from TRBV15 and TRBJ1-4, with D possibly matching TRBD1 (6 bases). Trimming removed 1 base at V and 3 bases at J, with 9 bases between. Germline V gene data show CDR1 as LNHNV and CDR2 as YYDKDF (reference sequence). CDR3 length equals 15 residues. CDR3 sequence: CATSRAGDSNEKLFF. In DNA form, the CDR3 reads TGTGCCACCAGCAGAGCAGGGGACTCTAATGAAAAACTGTTTTTT.

Details on this clonotype: This CDR3 is missing its conserved last phenylalanine or tryptophan, likely due to a read error. No DNA is shown, since the ends of the CDR3 on it are uncertain; the CDR3 is the one TCRdb lists. This chain joins TRBV7-8 and TRBJ1-1; TRBD1 is taken as the D call from the table, unchecked against the DNA. Looked up from germline, CDR1 is SGHVS and CDR2 is FQNEAQ. The CDR3 sequence runs 12 residues, both termini included. The CDR3 here is CASSLGTGGANY.

This clonotype was detected many times. The chain couples TRBV10-1 to TRBJ1-4, with D possibly being TRBD1 (6 bases). Trimming removed 0 bases from V and 7 bases from J, with 15 bases in between. The CDR3 covers 16 residues. Germline V gene lookup returns CDR1 WNHNN and CDR2 SYGVQD (reference sequence). CDR3 bases: TGCGCCAGCAGTGAGTCCAACGGGGGGGCCGGTGAAAAACTGTTTTTT. Protein product: CASSESNGGAGEKLFF.

The CDR3 coding sequence is TGTGCCAGCAGCCGAGACTTGAACACTGAAGCTTTCTTT. Residues: CASSRDLNTEAFF. The chain links TRBV7-9 to TRBJ1-1, with unresolved D. Per the germline V gene, CDR1 is SEHNR and CDR2 is FQNEAQ (reference sequence). V lost 5 bases to trimming and J lost 0 bases, with 7 bases between them. The CDR3 runs 13 residues.

The rearrangement links TRBV7-2 to TRBJ1-1; D gene unclear. This CDR3 contains 15 residues. V lost 3 bases to trimming and J lost 1 base, with 12 bases between them. Germline CDR1 SGHTA, CDR2 FQGNSA. CDR3 loop: CASSLALGRNTEAFF. The CDR3 coding sequence is TGTGCCAGCAGCTTGGCTCTAGGCCGGAACACTGAAGCTTTCTTT. The variable domain in full, completed from reference TRBV7-2 and TRBJ1-1, reads GAGVSQSPSNKVTEKGKDVELRCDPISGHTALYWYRQSLGQGLEFLIYFQGNSAPDKSGLPSDRFSAERTGGSVSTLTIQRTQQEDSAVYLCASSLALGRNTEAFFGQGTRLTVV.